Listed here are 8 T cell receptor beta chains from one sample, sequenced in a study of control samples from healthy donors and cancer patients. This table comes from immunoSEQ multiplex PCR, and its TCRdb copy is limited to in-frame clones, with some not included. The profile shows roughly 84,000 clones, about nine tenths of them singletons. Specimen: blood. These receptors were collected from a man in his forties or fifties in good health.

For the CDR3, the DNA is TGTGCCAGCAGCTTCCTGGGCTACGAGCAGTACTTC. Its protein is CASSFLGYEQYF. The chain carries TRBV5-4 and TRBJ2-7; D unclear. Germline assignment: CDR1 SGHNT and CDR2 YYREEE (reference sequence). Trimming shortened V by 2 bases and J by 3 bases, and 6 bases separated the two germline ends. The CDR3 runs 12 residues. Variable domain in full (rest from reference TRBV5-4 and TRBJ2-7): ETGVTQSPTHLIKTRGQQVTLRCSSQSGHNTVSWYQQALGQGPQFIFQYYREEENGRGNFPPRFSGLQFPNYSSELNVNALELDDSALYLCASSFLGYEQYFGPGTRLTVT.

The chain joins TRBV7-2 to TRBJ1-3, with D perhaps matching TRBD1 (5 bases). Germline V gene lookup returns CDR1 SGHTA and CDR2 FQGNSA. The CDR3 runs 17 residues. V was trimmed by 5 bases and J by 1 base, leaving 18 bases between them. CDR3 sequence reads: CASSIPGRDTSGNTIYF. CDR3 bases: TGTGCCAGCAGCATCCCGGGACGGGATACGTCTGGAAACACCATATATTTT.

V is TRBV5-1 and J is TRBJ2-7; weak D call: TRBD2 (6 bases). V was trimmed by 8 bases and J by 1 base, leaving 16 bases between them. This CDR3 is 14 amino acids long. The germline V gene encodes CDR1 SGHRS and CDR2 YFSETQ. The CDR3 sequence is CASHEWGVSYEQYF. The DNA for the CDR3 is TGCGCCAGTCATGAGTGGGGGGTGTCCTACGAGCAGTACTTC. The full variable domain, in which reference TRBV5-1 and TRBJ2-7 provide the parts outside the CDR3, is KAGVTQTPRYLIKTRGQQVTLSCSPISGHRSVSWYQQTPGQGLQFLFEYFSETQRNKGNFPGRFSGRQFSNSRSEMNVSTLELGDSALYLCASHEWGVSYEQYFGPGTRLTVT.

The chain uses TRBV18 and TRBJ2-3, with D unresolved. Germline CDR1 is KGHSH and CDR2 is LQKENI. This CDR3 region has 14 residues. The V gene lost 0 bases and the J gene lost 5 bases, with 9 bases spanning the gap. In nucleotides, the CDR3 is TGTGCCAGCTCACCACCACGGCCCGGAGATACGCAGTATTTT. The encoded protein is CASSPPRPGDTQYF. The whole variable domain, remainder taken from reference TRBV18 and TRBJ2-3, is NAGVMQNPRHLVRRRGQEARLRCSPMKGHSHVYWYRQLPEEGLKFMVYLQKENIIDESGMPKERFSAEFPKEGPSILRIQQVVRGDSAAYFCASSPPRPGDTQYFGPGTRLTVL.

This rearrangement joins TRBV9 to TRBJ2-5; 8 positions agree with TRBD1. V dropped 3 bases and J dropped 4; count of bases not matched to a gene: 5. CDR3 length: 14 residues. The germline CDR1 and CDR2 sequences are SGDLS and YYNGEE. This CDR3 reads CASSDRGDGETQYF. In DNA, the CDR3 is TGTGCCAGCAGCGACAGGGGGGATGGAGAGACCCAGTACTTC.

This chain connects TRBV28 to TRBJ1-6; 7 positions agree with TRBD1. V lost 6 bases, J lost 8 bases, and 1 base stayed unmatched. This CDR3 comprises 12 residues. The germline gives CDR1 MDHEN, CDR2 SYDVKM. The CDR3 sequence: CASSTGDSPLHF. In nucleotides, the CDR3 is TGTGCCAGCAGCACAGGGGATTCACCCCTCCACTTT.

The rearrangement links TRBV5-1 to TRBJ2-2, with 9 bases matching TRBD1. This CDR3 contains 15 residues. V trimming: 4 bases; J trimming: 4 bases; junction bases outside the gene matches: 5. Germline CDR1 reads SGHRS; CDR2 reads YFSETQ. The CDR3 loop is CASSKDRGPTGELFF. The CDR3 DNA is TGCGCCAGCAGCAAGGACAGGGGCCCCACCGGGGAGCTGTTTTTT.

The chain has TRBV6-5 and TRBJ1-1; 8 nucleotides agree with TRBD1. The CDR3 runs 15 residues. The junction had 10 bases not matched to a gene; V was cut back by 6 bases and J by 4 bases. Germline V gene lookup returns CDR1 MNHEY and CDR2 SVGAGI. CDR3 region: CASRALQGAGTEAFF. CDR3 bases: TGTGCCAGCAGGGCCCTGCAGGGGGCGGGCACTGAAGCTTTCTTT.